This T cell receptor (beta chain) was recorded in a study of blood T cells in healthy people across ages. With a J-beta primer mix and a sample-barcoded 5' primer, a second PCR ran about 7 to 12 cycles. TCRdb processed the 5' RACE reads anew with MiXCR; each CDR3 protein has one entry. This table has around 1,600,000 distinct CDR3 sequences, about 45% appearing once. The length of the CDR3 is 11 residues. Germline-derived CDR1 and CDR2 are MNHEY and SVGEGT. Trimming left V 4 bases short and J 11 bases short, with 11 bases between. Sequencing input: blood. This clonotype was sampled from a woman between 18 and 29 years old in good health. This chain uses TRBV6-2 or TRBV6-3 with TRBJ2-5, with TRBD2 as a possible D gene (5 bases). The CDR3 region has the DNA TGTGCCAGCAGTTCGGGGAATCAGCAGTACTTC. Amino acid sequence: CASSSGNQQYF.